This T cell receptor (beta chain) emerged from a study of T cells in Graves' hyperthyroidism and ophthalmopathy (dated by TCRdb to between 2018 and 2020). Concerning the study at large: Peripheral blood was sampled at the time of initial diagnosis, prior to any treatment. The roughly 90 discovery patients were divided at random into training and test sets in a 7:3 ratio. The paper describes TCR Vbeta CDR3 sequencing of some 130 peripheral blood samples, made up of 43 ophthalmopathy patients, roughly 75 hyperthyroidism patients and 17 progressor patients. The study also compared thyroid tissue and blood T-cell repertoires from about six Graves' hyperthyroidism patients. A discovery cohort of roughly 100 patients, 43 with Graves' ophthalmopathy and about 58 with stable Graves' hyperthyroidism, was used to find distinguishing TCR V-J signatures. After sampling, hyperthyroidism patients received methimazole starting at 30 mg daily, and ophthalmopathy patients received high-dose intravenous methylprednisolone. Prospective prediction of ophthalmopathy was tested in an independent validation cohort of 18 to 20 hyperthyroidism patients and 17 patients who later progressed to ophthalmopathy.

There are many counts of this clonotype. Its cognate antigen has yet to be identified. Per-base qualities were not stored, and no clone one base away is much larger. Hyperthyroidism patients were newly diagnosed, with disease duration under 2 months, and aged 18 to 65 years. Exclusion was applied to patients with uncontrolled infections, other autoimmune diseases, pregnancy or lactation. Clinical symptoms, serum thyroxine and TRAb, thyroid ultrasound, and orbital computed tomography formed the basis for the diagnoses. For progressor patients, blood was drawn at the first diagnosis of hyperthyroidism, before any ophthalmopathy symptoms had appeared. PBMCs were separated from under 11 ml of fresh peripheral blood using Ficoll-Paque density gradient centrifugation. Progressor patients were initially diagnosed with Graves' hyperthyroidism and developed ophthalmopathy during follow-up. Total RNA was extracted using Trizol reagent, and RNA quality was assessed on an Agilent 2100 Bioanalyzer.

The TCR beta CDR3 regions were amplified from the RNA transcripts. A first-round RT-PCR of the TCR CDR3 used the HTBI primer set with the Qiagen OneStep RT-PCR kit. Libraries were constructed in a second round of multiplex PCR, after which size selection and purification were performed. Sequencing of the libraries was done on an Illumina HiSeq2000 using paired-end 100 bp reads. In the paper's pipeline: SOAPnuke was used to process the raw data, with reads discarded if the reads contained adapters or uncalled bases, had a mean Phred below 15, or lacked an exact constant-primer or identifier match. COPE v1.2.5 was used to merge the high-quality paired reads, and each unique nucleotide sequence was defined as a clonotype. MiTCR v1.1 was used to align the clonotypes against IMGT TRBV, TRBD and TRBJ reference segments. Only V-J combinations with frequency above 0.0001, covering roughly 99% of repertoires, were analysed. A TCS score was defined as the ratio of F50 (clonal expansion) to E x V (chaos), with BLOSUM62-based TCRdist applied between CDR3 peptides within each V-J. Welch's t-statistics and random forest reduced roughly 500 V-J features to 13, which were used in a naive Bayes classifier (R e1071). TCRdb reprocessed the public reads (quality trimming at Q25 with fastp, clone calling with MiXCR) and kept in-frame beta chains. Here each entry gathers all rows of one CDR3 protein and keeps the most common genes and DNA. The V and J calls were not made by the authors but by TCRdb's processing. The sample table records around 250,000 distinct CDR3 sequences; roughly 15% of these occur just once. The leading ten clones occupy about 14% of the sample.

The cysteine opens and the phenylalanine closes a CDR3 of 15 amino acids. CDR3 DNA is the only sequence kept; it has 45 bases, read in frame from the first base. V is cut back by 0 bases and J by 1 base, with 2 bases in the junction unmatched. Reading the germline V gene gives CDR1 SGHRS and CDR2 YFSETQ. Results and caveats for the whole study, not just this receptor: No statistical method was used to fix the sample size in advance, and group allocation was not hidden from the investigators. A model built on a 13 V-J signature distinguished ophthalmopathy from stable hyperthyroidism, reaching 85% to 90% sensitivity and about 81% specificity in cross-validation and 80%/75% in testing. In validation, progression to ophthalmopathy was predicted by the model with nearly 71% sensitivity and around 75% specificity, a median of roughly 6 months before onset. Blood samples also contained most of the expanded thyroid clonotypes (frequency above 0.001), which suggests that blood repertoires may reflect thyroid immune responses.

The TCR was taken from a woman in her 40s with Graves' hyperthyroidism that later progressed to Graves' ophthalmopathy. The V and J genes are TRBV5-1 and TRBJ1-1; 8 bases in the junction line up with TRBD1. Sequenced: blood. The sequenced DNA is TGCGCCAGCAGCTTGGGACAGGGGTGGAACACTGAAGCTTTCTTT. Its amino acids are CASSLGQGWNTEAFF.